Listed below are T cell receptor beta chains from one sample, sequenced in a study of blood T cell repertoires in COVID-19. Profiling relied on immunoSEQ multiplex PCR, and the TCRdb table lists in-frame clones only, not all of them. The profile shows hundreds of thousands of clones, around 88% of them singletons. Sequenced material: peripheral blood. The receptors originated from a woman aged 30 to 39 with acute or convalescent COVID-19. Both conserved end residues are part of each CDR3. Each record gives: V gene, clone size, J gene, D gene, CDR3 DNA, CDR3 protein. A D gene is named only where the DNA matches it firmly. Clone sizes are given selectively: once, few, many, or a class where the clone is expanded.

v_gene: TRBV12-3/TRBV12-4; abundance: once; j_gene: TRBJ2-3; d_gene: NA; CDR3nt: TGTGCCAGCAGGGCCTTGGCACCAGATACGCAGTATTTT; CDR3aa: CASRALAPDTQYF
v_gene: TRBV29-1; abundance: NA; j_gene: TRBJ1-1; d_gene: NA; CDR3nt: TGCAGCGTTGAAGATTATCTAGGAATGGGGCTGAACACTGAAGCTTTCTTT; CDR3aa: CSVEDYLGMGLNTEAFF
v_gene: TRBV9; abundance: NA; j_gene: TRBJ1-6; d_gene: TRBD1; CDR3nt: TGTGCCAGCAGCGTAGATTCAGGGGGGTTGTCCCTCCACTTT; CDR3aa: CASSVDSGGLSLHF
v_gene: TRBV28; abundance: NA; j_gene: TRBJ1-6; d_gene: NA; CDR3nt: TGTGCCAGCAGTTTTCTCGGGGAGACTAATTCACCCCTCCACTTT; CDR3aa: CASSFLGETNSPLHF
v_gene: TRBV5-5; abundance: once; j_gene: TRBJ2-2; d_gene: TRBD2; CDR3nt: TGTGCCAGTCTATACCTAGCGGGGGTGAACACCGGGGAGCTGTTTTTT; CDR3aa: CASLYLAGVNTGELFF
v_gene: TRBV19; abundance: NA; j_gene: TRBJ2-6; d_gene: NA; CDR3nt: TGTGCCAGTAGTACACAGGGCTCTGGGGCCAACGTCCTGACTTTC; CDR3aa: CASSTQGSGANVLTF
v_gene: TRBV29-1; abundance: NA; j_gene: TRBJ2-5; d_gene: NA; CDR3nt: TGCAGCGCTGGGGAGATGGCAGGAGGGGAGACCCAGTACTTC; CDR3aa: CSAGEMAGGETQYF
v_gene: TRBV30; abundance: NA; j_gene: TRBJ1-6; d_gene: TRBD1; CDR3nt: TGTGCCTGGAGTTCGGGACAGGGCTATAATTCACCCCTCCACTTT; CDR3aa: CAWSSGQGYNSPLHF
v_gene: TRBV19; abundance: NA; j_gene: TRBJ1-2; d_gene: NA; CDR3nt: TGTGCCAGTAGTAGAACAGGGTCCACCTTTAACTATGGCTACACCTTC; CDR3aa: CASSRTGSTFNYGYTF
v_gene: TRBV6-6; abundance: NA; j_gene: TRBJ1-6; d_gene: NA; CDR3nt: TGTGCCAGCAGTTACTCGTCCAGCGATTCACCCCTCCACTTT; CDR3aa: CASSYSSSDSPLHF
v_gene: TRBV29-1; abundance: NA; j_gene: TRBJ2-3; d_gene: TRBD2; CDR3nt: TGCAGCGTCGTGACTAGCGGGGGGCTTACTACGCAGTATTTT; CDR3aa: CSVVTSGGLTTQYF
v_gene: TRBV5-4; abundance: NA; j_gene: TRBJ1-6; d_gene: NA; CDR3nt: TGTGCCAGCAGCTTAGCGAGGGGGTCGGGGAATTCACCCCTCCACTTT; CDR3aa: CASSLARGSGNSPLHF
v_gene: TRBV2; abundance: NA; j_gene: TRBJ2-4; d_gene: TRBD1; CDR3nt: TGTGCCAGCAGTGATACAGGGGGCTCCAAAAACATTCAGTACTTC; CDR3aa: CASSDTGGSKNIQYF
v_gene: TRBV2; abundance: NA; j_gene: TRBJ1-4; d_gene: NA; CDR3nt: TGTGCCAGCAGTGACGACTCTTTCGAAAAACTGTTTTTT; CDR3aa: CASSDDSFEKLFF
v_gene: TRBV7-2; abundance: NA; j_gene: TRBJ1-1; d_gene: TRBD1; CDR3nt: TGTGCCAGCAGCCGAGACAGGGGGCTTGAAGCTTTCTTT; CDR3aa: CASSRDRGLEAFF
v_gene: TRBV21-1; abundance: NA; j_gene: TRBJ2-7; d_gene: NA; CDR3nt: TGTGCCAGCAGCCGCGACCGGGACAGGGGAGGATACGAGCAGTACTTC; CDR3aa: CASSRDRDRGGYEQYF
v_gene: TRBV29-1; abundance: NA; j_gene: TRBJ1-2; d_gene: NA; CDR3nt: TGCAGCGTTTGGGTACTACAGGAGACTAACTATGGCTACACCTTC; CDR3aa: CSVWVLQETNYGYTF
v_gene: TRBV9; abundance: NA; j_gene: TRBJ2-6; d_gene: NA; CDR3nt: TGTGCCAGCAGCGTAGGACAGAGCGGGGCCAACGTCCTGACTTTC; CDR3aa: CASSVGQSGANVLTF
v_gene: TRBV5-4; abundance: NA; j_gene: TRBJ2-1; d_gene: NA; CDR3nt: TGTGCCAGCAGCTTGGATAGGGGTTCCTACAATGAGCAGTTCTTC; CDR3aa: CASSLDRGSYNEQFF
v_gene: TRBV12-5; abundance: NA; j_gene: TRBJ1-1; d_gene: TRBD1; CDR3nt: TGTGCTAGTGGTTTGGTACTCGGCAGGGGGACTGAAGCTTTCTTT; CDR3aa: CASGLVLGRGTEAFF
v_gene: TRBV9; abundance: NA; j_gene: TRBJ2-5; d_gene: NA; CDR3nt: TGTGCCAGCAGCGTAGGATCTAGGGAGACCCAGTACTTC; CDR3aa: CASSVGSRETQYF
v_gene: TRBV6-1; abundance: NA; j_gene: TRBJ2-7; d_gene: TRBD2; CDR3nt: TGTGCCAGCAGTGACATAGCGGGGTCCCACGAGCAGTACTTC; CDR3aa: CASSDIAGSHEQYF
v_gene: TRBV7-8; abundance: NA; j_gene: TRBJ2-5; d_gene: TRBD2; CDR3nt: TGTGCCAGCAGCCTGACTAGCGGGCCAGAAGAGACCCAGTACTTC; CDR3aa: CASSLTSGPEETQYF
v_gene: TRBV15; abundance: NA; j_gene: TRBJ2-7; d_gene: NA; CDR3nt: TGTGCCACCAGCATCAGGGGTTCGTACGAGCAGTACTTC; CDR3aa: CATSIRGSYEQYF
v_gene: TRBV24-1; abundance: once; j_gene: TRBJ1-2; d_gene: TRBD1; CDR3nt: TGTGCCACCAGTCCGGGACAGGGGGCTGGCGGCTACACCTTC; CDR3aa: CATSPGQGAGGYTF
v_gene: TRBV9; abundance: NA; j_gene: TRBJ2-1; d_gene: NA; CDR3nt: TGTGCCAGCAGCGTAGCCGGGGGCAATGAGCAGTTCTTC; CDR3aa: CASSVAGGNEQFF
v_gene: TRBV11-2; abundance: NA; j_gene: TRBJ1-2; d_gene: TRBD1; CDR3nt: TGTGCCATTACACTTGGGACAGGGGGCGTCTATGGCTACACCTTC; CDR3aa: CAITLGTGGVYGYTF
v_gene: TRBV2; abundance: NA; j_gene: TRBJ1-4; d_gene: TRBD1; CDR3nt: TGTGCCAGCAGAGGGACAGGGGAAGACTCAACTAATGAAAAACTGTTTTTT; CDR3aa: CASRGTGEDSTNEKLFF
v_gene: TRBV19; abundance: NA; j_gene: TRBJ2-7; d_gene: TRBD1; CDR3nt: TGTGCCAGTCAAGGACAGGGGATCTCCGAGCAGTACTTC; CDR3aa: CASQGQGISEQYF
v_gene: TRBV27; abundance: NA; j_gene: TRBJ1-2; d_gene: TRBD1; CDR3nt: TGTGCCAGCAGTTTATATGGTACAGGGGCAGGTGGCTACACCTTC; CDR3aa: CASSLYGTGAGGYTF
v_gene: TRBV5-5; abundance: NA; j_gene: TRBJ2-3; d_gene: NA; CDR3nt: TGTGCCAGCACCCCGCCAGGGTGGAGAGCAGATACGCAGTATTTT; CDR3aa: CASTPPGWRADTQYF
v_gene: TRBV30; abundance: NA; j_gene: TRBJ2-3; d_gene: TRBD2; CDR3nt: TGTGCCTGGAGCGGGGGGGCCGACACGCAGTATTTT; CDR3aa: CAWSGGADTQYF
v_gene: TRBV6-5; abundance: NA; j_gene: TRBJ1-3; d_gene: NA; CDR3nt: TGTGCCAGCATTCACACAGGTGGAAACACCATATATTTT; CDR3aa: CASIHTGGNTIYF
v_gene: TRBV2; abundance: NA; j_gene: TRBJ2-2; d_gene: TRBD1; CDR3nt: TGTGCCAGCAGTGCGATGCAGGGGGCCACCGGGGAGCTGTTTTTT; CDR3aa: CASSAMQGATGELFF
v_gene: TRBV6-4; abundance: few; j_gene: TRBJ2-3; d_gene: TRBD2; CDR3nt: TGTGCCAGCAATCGAAGCTTCGCGGGGGGAAACACAGATACGCAGTATTTT; CDR3aa: CASNRSFAGGNTDTQYF
v_gene: TRBV24-1; abundance: NA; j_gene: TRBJ1-1; d_gene: TRBD1; CDR3nt: TGTGCCACCAGTGATTTGCTGCCAGGGGGTCTTTTGGTGAACACTGAAGCTTTCTTT; CDR3aa: CATSDLLPGGLLVNTEAFF
v_gene: TRBV24-1; abundance: NA; j_gene: TRBJ1-4; d_gene: NA; CDR3nt: TGTGCCACCAGTGACCCGACGGACTACCAAGAAAAACTGTTTTTT; CDR3aa: CATSDPTDYQEKLFF